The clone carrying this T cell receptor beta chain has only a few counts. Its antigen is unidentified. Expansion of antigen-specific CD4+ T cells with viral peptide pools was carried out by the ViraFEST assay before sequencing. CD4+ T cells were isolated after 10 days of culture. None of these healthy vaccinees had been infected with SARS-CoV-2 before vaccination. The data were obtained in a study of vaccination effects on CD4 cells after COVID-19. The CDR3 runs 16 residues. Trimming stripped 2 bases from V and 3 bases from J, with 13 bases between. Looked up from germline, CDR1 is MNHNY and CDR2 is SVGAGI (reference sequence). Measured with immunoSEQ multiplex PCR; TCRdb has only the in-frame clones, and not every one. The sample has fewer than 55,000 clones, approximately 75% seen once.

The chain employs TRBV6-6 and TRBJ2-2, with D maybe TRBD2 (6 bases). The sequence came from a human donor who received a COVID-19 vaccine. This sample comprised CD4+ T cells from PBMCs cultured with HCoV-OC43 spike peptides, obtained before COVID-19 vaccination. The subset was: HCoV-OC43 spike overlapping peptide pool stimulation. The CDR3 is CASSYLTSWHTGELFF. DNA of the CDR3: TGTGCCAGCAGTTACCTTACTAGCTGGCACACCGGGGAGCTGTTTTTT.